A single sample is the source of the 3 T cell receptor beta chains below, sequenced in a study of blood T cells in healthy people across ages. Alongside a J-beta primer mix, a sample-barcoded 5' primer served in a second PCR lasting about 7 to 12 cycles. TCRdb re-called the 5' RACE reads with MiXCR, one entry per CDR3 protein. The data hold 1.2 million to 1.5 million distinct CDR3 sequences, with roughly 59% observed a single time. The sequencing input was blood. The receptors shown here come from a man aged 18 to 29 in good health.

This sequence joins TRBV4-2 and TRBJ2-5; D is unresolved. Trimming stripped 0 bases from V and 4 bases from J, with 9 bases between. This CDR3 spans 14 amino acids. Germline V gives CDR1 LGHNA, CDR2 YNFKEQ. This CDR3 is CASSQDLMVETQYF. The DNA for the CDR3 is TGTGCCAGCAGCCAAGATTTGATGGTAGAGACCCAGTACTTC.

This clonotype was counted a few times. This chain links TRBV4-1 with TRBJ2-1; a weak D match, TRBD1 (6 bases). The CDR3 is 13 residues long. The V gene lost 4 bases and the J gene lost 8 bases, with 12 bases spanning the gap. The V gene's germline CDR1 is MGHRA and CDR2 YSYEKL. CDR3 sequence (DNA): TGCGCCAGCAGCCCACGGACAGTGGATGAGCAGTTCTTC. Amino acids: CASSPRTVDEQFF.

The rearrangement links TRBV28 to TRBJ2-1, with 7 bases fitting TRBD1. The CDR3 length is 13 residues. V shed 8 bases, J shed 8 bases, and the junction held 9 bases outside the gene matches. The germline V gene has CDR1 MDHEN and CDR2 SYDVKM. The chain's CDR3 is CASADRSSDEQFF. DNA for the CDR3: TGTGCCAGCGCGGACAGGTCTTCCGATGAGCAGTTCTTC.